Following are 27 T cell receptor beta chains from one sample sequenced in a study of PD-1 blockade in classical Hodgkin lymphoma. Produced via immunoSEQ multiplex PCR; TCRdb's table is partial and in-frame only. The data hold approximately 4,900 clones, with around 66% observed a single time. There was relapse after autologous stem cell transplantation in every patient, and there was variation in brentuximab vedotin exposure. This sample comprised peripheral blood mononuclear cells (PBMCs), obtained at baseline. The source is a human donor with classical Hodgkin lymphoma.

This clone is classed as medium-sized. J is TRBJ2-1 and V is TRBV30; possible D gene TRBD1, 6 bases. Trimming took off 3 bases at V and 9 bases at J, with 15 bases between the two ends. This CDR3 region has 13 residues. The germline V gene encodes CDR1 GTSNPN and CDR2 SVGIG (reference sequence). The CDR3 sequence is CAWRDSTISEQFF. The CDR3 DNA follows: TGTGCCTGGAGGGACAGTACGATTTCTGAGCAGTTCTTC. Full variable domain (missing parts from reference TRBV30 and TRBJ2-1): SQTIHQWPATLVQPVGSPLSLECTVEGTSNPNLYWYRQAAGRGLQLLFYSVGIGQISSEVPQNLSASRPQDRQFILSSKKLLLSDSGFYLCAWRDSTISEQFFGPGTRLTVL.

This clone was seen once. The genes are TRBV19 and TRBJ2-1, with D possibly being TRBD1 (6 bases). Between the trimmed V and J ends, which lost 3 bases and 15 bases, there was a span of 15 bases. The CDR3 loop spans 12 amino acids. Germline V lookup: CDR1 LNHDA, CDR2 SQIVND (reference sequence). The CDR3 nucleotides are TGTGCCAGTAGTATGAGAGGGACACCGGGGTTCTTC. As protein: CASSMRGTPGFF.

The CDR3: CASSSQGAEGYTF. Here the CDR3 DNA reads TGTGCCAGCAGCTCACAGGGAGCTGAGGGCTACACCTTC. The chain is built from TRBV27 and TRBJ1-2, with a tentative D call TRBD1 (6 bases). Trimming took 6 bases from V and 8 from J, leaving 16 bases between them. Germline V lookup: CDR1 MNHEY, CDR2 SMNVEV (reference sequence). This CDR3 region has 13 residues.

This clone was seen a few times. V usage is TRBV19 and J usage is TRBJ2-1, with a weak D call TRBD2 (6 bases). The CDR3 runs 13 residues. Trimming took off 7 bases at V and 4 bases at J, with 11 bases between the two ends. Per germline, CDR1 LNHDA and CDR2 SQIVND (reference sequence). CDR3 amino acids: CASTHRGYNEQFF. CDR3 nucleotide sequence: TGTGCCAGTACCCACCGGGGGTACAATGAGCAGTTCTTC. The full variable domain, rest sourced from reference TRBV19 and TRBJ2-1, is DGGITQSPKYLFRKEGQNVTLSCEQNLNHDAMYWYRQDPGQGLRLIYYSQIVNDFQKGDIAEGYSVSREKKESFPLTVTSAQKNPTAFYLCASTHRGYNEQFFGPGTRLTVL.

CDR3 amino acids: CASSLDAREGESYTF. The DNA for the CDR3 is TGCGCCAGCAGCTTGGACGCCAGGGAGGGAGAAAGCTACACCTTC. This chain joins TRBV5-1 and TRBJ1-2; TRBD1 is a possible D gene (5 bases). Trimming took 0 bases from V and 9 from J, leaving 18 bases between them. CDR1 is SGHRS and CDR2 is YFSETQ in the germline V gene. CDR3 length: 15 residues. The full variable domain, its missing parts supplied by reference TRBV5-1 and TRBJ1-2, is KAGVTQTPRYLIKTRGQQVTLSCSPISGHRSVSWYQQTPGQGLQFLFEYFSETQRNKGNFPGRFSGRQFSNSRSEMNVSTLELGDSALYLCASSLDAREGESYTFGSGTRLTVV.

This clone was counted once. The chain recombines TRBV6-6 with TRBJ2-3; D possibly matches TRBD1 or TRBD2 (5 bases each). With 2 bases removed from V and 2 bases from J, the gap between germline ends came to 11 bases. CDR1 and CDR2 from the germline V gene are MNHNY and SVGAGI (reference sequence). The CDR3 loop spans 15 amino acids. Written as DNA, the CDR3 is TGTGCCAGCAGTTACGGGACGAGATACACAGATACGCAGTATTTT. Its protein product is CASSYGTRYTDTQYF.

CDR3 protein: CASSPTGDEQYF. CDR3 DNA sequence: TGTGCCAGCAGTCCTACAGGGGACGAGCAGTACTTC. This chain uses TRBV6-1 with TRBJ2-7; TRBD1 aligns across 7 bases. V was clipped by 5 bases and J by 5 bases; unmatched bases: 3. Germline values: CDR1 MNHNS, CDR2 SASEGT. The CDR3 spans 12 residues.

This clone was counted between two and nine times. The V call is TRBV18, the J call TRBJ1-3; D remains unclear. V was shortened by 2 bases and J by 0 bases, with 8 bases between the two germline ends. The CDR3 spans 15 residues. The germline V gene has CDR1 KGHSH and CDR2 LQKENI. The DNA of the CDR3 is TGTGCCAGCTCACCAAGTCGGAGCTCTGGAAACACCATATATTTT. It translates to CASSPSRSSGNTIYF.

The chain links TRBV7-9 to TRBJ2-1; 8 bases align to TRBD2. The V segment lost 4 bases and the J segment 5 bases; nucleotides outside the gene matches: 4. Germline V CDR1 and CDR2: SEHNR, FQNEAQ (reference sequence). This CDR3 has 14 amino acids. The CDR3 DNA sequence: TGTGCCAGCAGCTGGGTTAGCGGGGACAATGAGCAGTTCTTC. Protein sequence: CASSWVSGDNEQFF.

The V call is TRBV9, the J call TRBJ1-2; D uncertain. Per germline, CDR1 SGDLS and CDR2 YYNGEE. V shed 3 bases and J shed 0 bases, with 12 bases lying between them. This CDR3 has 15 residues. CDR3 DNA: TGTGCCAGCAGCGAAGGACCAACTCCTAACTATGGCTACACCTTC. It is translated as CASSEGPTPNYGYTF.

This clone was seen more than once but under ten times. The chain links TRBV28 to TRBJ2-1, with D possibly being TRBD1 or TRBD2 (5 bases each). With 4 bases removed from V and 5 bases from J, the gap between germline ends came to 9 bases. This CDR3 is 13 amino acids long. CDR1 MDHEN and CDR2 SYDVKM come from the germline V gene. The CDR3 sequence: CASSSPGHNEQFF. In DNA, the CDR3 is TGTGCCAGCAGTTCTCCGGGACACAATGAGCAGTTCTTC.

The gene calls are TRBV7-9 and TRBJ2-7; D possibly matches TRBD1 or TRBD2 (6 bases each). The CDR3 loop spans 13 amino acids. The germline gives CDR1 SEHNR, CDR2 FQNEAQ (reference sequence). V was trimmed by 5 bases and J by 0 bases, leaving 8 bases between them. CDR3: CASSGGPSYEQYF. CDR3 bases: TGTGCCAGCAGCGGGGGGCCCTCCTACGAGCAGTACTTC. Variable domain in full (rest from reference TRBV7-9 and TRBJ2-7): DTGVSQNPRHKITKRGQNVTFRCDPISEHNRLYWYRQTLGQGPEFLTYFQNEAQLEKSRLLSDRFSAERPKGSFSTLEIQRTEQGDSAMYLCASSGGPSYEQYFGPGTRLTVT.

This clone showed up just a few times. This sequence joins TRBV6-5 and TRBJ1-1; TRBD1 matches at 7 bases. The CDR3 has 15 residues. The J segment lost 3 bases and the V segment lost 8 bases, leaving 12 bases of the junction unmatched. From germline, CDR1 is MNHEY and CDR2 SVGAGI. The DNA for the CDR3 is TGTGCCAGCCGCCCCACAGGGGCGCTTTACACTGAAGCTTTCTTT. Its translation is CASRPTGALYTEAFF.

The V gene is TRBV7-2, the J gene TRBJ1-1; D not certain. Germline V CDR1 and CDR2: SGHTA, FQGNSA. Between the trimmed V and J ends, which lost 3 bases and 4 bases, there was a span of 12 bases. CDR3 length: 14 residues. CDR3 sequence (DNA): TGTGCCAGCAGCTTGGGTCCGGAAAGCACTGAAGCTTTCTTT. Its translation: CASSLGPESTEAFF.

The chain carries TRBV9 and TRBJ1-6; D is ambiguous. V was pared by 3 bases and J by 7 bases, with 8 bases between. The CDR3 is 13 residues long. CDR1 is SGDLS, CDR2 YYNGEE, per germline. In DNA form, the CDR3 reads TGTGCCAGCAGCGCTGACCCAAATTCACCCCTCCACTTT. This encodes CASSADPNSPLHF.

The chain joins TRBV2 to TRBJ2-3, with D unclear. The germline V gene encodes CDR1 SNHLY and CDR2 FYNNEI. The CDR3 is 15 residues long. V lost 4 bases and J 1 base, leaving 12 bases between the germline ends. In DNA form, the CDR3 reads TGTGCCAGCAGTGTAGTTCGTGGCCGCACAGATACGCAGTATTTT. Protein sequence: CASSVVRGRTDTQYF.

The V gene is TRBV19, the J gene TRBJ2-7, with 10 bases lining up with TRBD2. The CDR3 sequence is 16 residues long. V trimming: 5 bases; J trimming: 2 bases; junction bases outside the gene matches: 9. The V gene's germline CDR1 is LNHDA and CDR2 SQIVND (reference sequence). CDR3 in amino acids: CASSAIVAGGTYEQYF. Written as DNA, the CDR3 is TGTGCCAGTAGTGCCATCGTAGCGGGGGGCACCTACGAGCAGTACTTC.

V and J are TRBV5-1 and TRBJ1-6; tentatively, D is TRBD1 (6 bases). Per germline, CDR1 SGHRS and CDR2 YFSETQ. The CDR3 loop spans 16 amino acids. V lost 4 bases and J 7 bases, leaving 18 bases between the germline ends. The CDR3, as DNA: TGCGCCAGCAGCCAACAAACAGGGCGTGAGAATTCACCCCTCCACTTT. The encoded protein is CASSQQTGRENSPLHF.

This chain joins TRBV6-6 and TRBJ2-4, with no clear D. The CDR3 is 16 amino acids. Germline values: CDR1 MNHNY, CDR2 SVGAGI (reference sequence). V lost 7 bases to trimming and J lost 2 bases, with 18 bases between them. In nucleotides, the CDR3 is TGTGCCAGCACCAAGAACCCCCGAGAGACCAAAAACATTCAGTACTTC. This encodes CASTKNPRETKNIQYF.

The CDR3 reads CASSHRVTQSRANVLTF. For the CDR3, the DNA is TGTGCCAGCAGTCATCGCGTGACACAAAGTCGGGCCAACGTCCTGACTTTC. The chain is built from TRBV28 and TRBJ2-6; D remains unclear. Deletions cut 5 bases from V and 5 bases from J, with 19 bases between. The V gene's germline CDR1 is MDHEN and CDR2 SYDVKM. This CDR3 has 17 residues.

In its sample, this clone was seen a few times. The J gene is TRBJ2-3, the V gene TRBV4-1; the D gene is possibly TRBD1 (7 bases). The CDR3 has 21 amino acids. Germline values: CDR1 MGHRA, CDR2 YSYEKL. The V end lost 4 bases, the J end lost 0 bases, and 29 bases lay between the germline ends. CDR3 region: CASSPLGAGQNSWTSTDTQYF. The DNA of the CDR3 is TGCGCCAGCAGCCCCCTCGGGGCGGGACAGAACAGTTGGACTAGCACAGATACGCAGTATTTT.

The V gene is TRBV6-5, the J gene TRBJ2-7; 8 bases are shared with TRBD1. The J segment lost 0 bases and the V segment lost 2 bases, leaving 3 bases of the junction unmatched. Germline V CDR1 and CDR2: MNHEY, SVGAGI. This CDR3 region has 15 residues. This chain's CDR3 is CASSYSTGGSYEQYF. In nucleotides, the CDR3 is TGTGCCAGCAGTTACAGCACAGGGGGCTCCTACGAGCAGTACTTC.

This clone is termed medium-sized. V gene TRBV6-1 combines with J gene TRBJ2-1; no definite D call. Germline V CDR1 and CDR2: MNHNS, SASEGT. The CDR3 has 14 residues. The V and J ends lost 9 bases and 4 bases respectively, with 16 bases between them. The DNA for the CDR3 is TGTGCCAGTAAGCCCTCGGGTGGGTACAATGAGCAGTTCTTC. It encodes CASKPSGGYNEQFF.

The gene calls are TRBV10-2 and TRBJ2-7, with 7 bases identical to TRBD2. The V segment lost 1 base and the J segment 2 bases; nucleotides outside the gene matches: 11. The CDR3 consists of 17 residues. Germline V gene lookup returns CDR1 WSHSY and CDR2 SAAADI. CDR3 DNA: TGCGCCAGCAGTGAGTACCCCATCCAGCGGGGTGCCTACGAGCAGTACTTC. Protein product: CASSEYPIQRGAYEQYF.

This chain joins TRBV2 and TRBJ2-3, with 9 positions matching TRBD1. The junction had 10 bases not matched to a gene; V was cut back by 6 bases and J by 3 bases. Germline-derived CDR1 and CDR2 are SNHLY and FYNNEI. The CDR3 totals 16 residues. CDR3 bases: TGTGCCAGCAGCGGGAGACAGGGGGGAAGGACAGATACGCAGTATTTT. Its protein is CASSGRQGGRTDTQYF.

This clone was detected only a few times. The chain is built from TRBV5-1 and TRBJ1-1, with a tentative D call TRBD1 (6 bases). The V gene lost 1 base and the J gene lost 0 bases, with 10 bases spanning the gap. CDR3 length: 15 residues. Per germline, CDR1 SGHRS and CDR2 YFSETQ. The DNA for the CDR3 is TGCGCCAGCAGCTTGATCCAGGGGATGAACACTGAAGCTTTCTTT. Protein sequence: CASSLIQGMNTEAFF.

A few counts support this clone. The rearrangement uses TRBV27 and TRBJ2-3; TRBD2 aligns across 13 bases. The CDR3 covers 16 residues. CDR1 and CDR2 from the germline V gene are MNHEY and SMNVEV (reference sequence). J lost 4 bases, V lost 4 bases, and 5 bases had no gene match. CDR3 in amino acids: CASSSGLAGMADTQYF. The CDR3 region has the DNA TGTGCCAGCAGTTCGGGACTAGCGGGGATGGCAGATACGCAGTATTTT.